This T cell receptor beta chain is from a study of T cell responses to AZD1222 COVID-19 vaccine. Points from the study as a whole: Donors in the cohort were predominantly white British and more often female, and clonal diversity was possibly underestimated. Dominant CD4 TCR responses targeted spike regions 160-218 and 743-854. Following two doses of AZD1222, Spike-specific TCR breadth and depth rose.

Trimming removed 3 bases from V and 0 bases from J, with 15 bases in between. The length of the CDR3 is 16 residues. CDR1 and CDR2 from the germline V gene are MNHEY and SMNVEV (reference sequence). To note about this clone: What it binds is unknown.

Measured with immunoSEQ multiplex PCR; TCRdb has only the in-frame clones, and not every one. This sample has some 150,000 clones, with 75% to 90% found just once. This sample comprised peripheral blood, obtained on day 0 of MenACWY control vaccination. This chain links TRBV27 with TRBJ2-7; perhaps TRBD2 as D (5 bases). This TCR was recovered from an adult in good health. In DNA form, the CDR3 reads TGTGCCAGCAGTTTTGGTACCCCGGGAAGCTCCTACGAGCAGTACTTC. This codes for CASSFGTPGSSYEQYF.